The entry below describes one TCR beta chain. Its antigen remains unidentified. This record comes from a study of T-cell memory formation after mild COVID-19. TCRdb re-analysed the 5' RACE reads in MiXCR, keeping a single row per CDR3 protein. This sample has roughly 300,000 distinct CDR3 sequences; around 8% occur once, and the top ten carry under 25%. The CDR3 totals 16 residues. The germline V gene encodes CDR1 MDHEN and CDR2 SYDVKM. Trimming left V 1 base short and J 1 base short, with 12 bases between. Overall study findings and caveats: For contracting clones, CD4+ ones sat mainly in CM and EM, CD8+ in EMRA.

Source material: PBMCs or a T cell subset sorted from them (not recorded which). The sequence was obtained from a man younger than 30 who had mild COVID-19 (a few samples of this study predate the infection). Cell type and time point are not known. This chain connects TRBV28 to TRBJ2-3; D unclear. The CDR3 loop is CASSLSIREGTDTQYF. The CDR3 DNA reads as TGTGCCAGCAGTTTATCAATAAGGGAAGGCACAGATACGCAGTATTTT.